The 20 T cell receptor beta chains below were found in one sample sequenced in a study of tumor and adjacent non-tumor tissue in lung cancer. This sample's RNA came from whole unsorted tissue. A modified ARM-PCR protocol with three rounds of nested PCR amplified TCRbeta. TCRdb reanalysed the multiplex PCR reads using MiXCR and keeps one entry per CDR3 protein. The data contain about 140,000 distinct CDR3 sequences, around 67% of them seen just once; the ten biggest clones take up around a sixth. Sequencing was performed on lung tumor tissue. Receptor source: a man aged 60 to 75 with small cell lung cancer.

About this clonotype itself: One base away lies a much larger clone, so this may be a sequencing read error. The chain's CDR3 is CPSSQELTGVRPLHF. The CDR3 nucleotides read TGCCCCAGCAGCCAAGAACTGACAGGTGTCCGACCCCTCCACTTT. The rearrangement links TRBV4-1 to TRBJ1-6, with D possibly TRBD1 on 6 matching bases. This CDR3 has 15 amino acids. In germline, CDR1 is MGHRA, CDR2 YSYEKL.

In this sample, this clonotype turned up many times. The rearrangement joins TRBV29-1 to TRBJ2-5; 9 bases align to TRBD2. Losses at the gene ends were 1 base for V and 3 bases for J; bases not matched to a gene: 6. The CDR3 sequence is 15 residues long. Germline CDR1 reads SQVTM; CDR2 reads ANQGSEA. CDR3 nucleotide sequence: TGCAGCGTTGAAGGAGTAGCGGGAGAAGAAGAGACCCAGTACTTC. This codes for CSVEGVAGEEETQYF.

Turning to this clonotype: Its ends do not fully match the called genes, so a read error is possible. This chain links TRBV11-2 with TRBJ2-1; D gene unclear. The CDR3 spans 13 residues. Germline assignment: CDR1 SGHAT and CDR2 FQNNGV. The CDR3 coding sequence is TGTGCCAGCAGCTTTACCTTTAATAATGAGCAGCTCTTC. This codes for CASSFTFNNEQLF.

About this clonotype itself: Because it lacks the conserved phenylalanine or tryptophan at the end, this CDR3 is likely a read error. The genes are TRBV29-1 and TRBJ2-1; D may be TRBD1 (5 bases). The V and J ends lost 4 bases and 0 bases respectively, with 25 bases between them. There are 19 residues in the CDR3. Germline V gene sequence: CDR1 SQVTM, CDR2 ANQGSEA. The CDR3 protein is CSVGDTGASAVPSYNEQFL. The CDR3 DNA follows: TGCAGCGTTGGAGACACTGGGGCGTCAGCAGTCCCCTCCTACAATGAGCAGTTCTTA.

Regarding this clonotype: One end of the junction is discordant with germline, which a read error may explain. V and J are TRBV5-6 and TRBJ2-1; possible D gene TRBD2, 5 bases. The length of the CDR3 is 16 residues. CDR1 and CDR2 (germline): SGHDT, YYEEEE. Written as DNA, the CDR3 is TGTGCCAGCTGCTTGGGTGGGAGAGGGTCCTACAATGAGCAGTTCTTC. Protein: CASCLGGRGSYNEQFF.

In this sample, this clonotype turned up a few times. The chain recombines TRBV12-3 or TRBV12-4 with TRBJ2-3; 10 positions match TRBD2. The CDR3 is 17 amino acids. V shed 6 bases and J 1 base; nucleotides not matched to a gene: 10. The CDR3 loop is CASRRTWTSGGTDTQYF. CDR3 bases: TGTGCCAGCAGACGTACCTGGACTAGCGGAGGCACAGATACGCAGTATTTT.

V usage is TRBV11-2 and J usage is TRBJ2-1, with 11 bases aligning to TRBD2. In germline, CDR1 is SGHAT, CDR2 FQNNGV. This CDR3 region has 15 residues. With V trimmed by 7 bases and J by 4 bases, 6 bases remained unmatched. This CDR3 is CASILTSGTYNEQFF. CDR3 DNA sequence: TGTGCCAGCATTTTGACTAGCGGGACATACAATGAGCAGTTCTTC. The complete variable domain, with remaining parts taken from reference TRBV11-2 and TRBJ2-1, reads EAGVAQSPRYKIIEKRQSVAFWCNPISGHATLYWYQQILGQGPKLLIQFQNNGVVDDSQLPKDRFSAERLKGVDSTLKIQPAKLEDSAVYLCASILTSGTYNEQFFGPGTRLTVL.

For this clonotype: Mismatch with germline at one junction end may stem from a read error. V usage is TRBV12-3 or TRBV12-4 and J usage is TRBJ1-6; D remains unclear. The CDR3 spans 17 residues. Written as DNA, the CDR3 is TGTGTCAGCAGTTTACAGACGGTCGGCTCCTATAATTCACCCCTCCACTTT. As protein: CVSSLQTVGSYNSPLHF.

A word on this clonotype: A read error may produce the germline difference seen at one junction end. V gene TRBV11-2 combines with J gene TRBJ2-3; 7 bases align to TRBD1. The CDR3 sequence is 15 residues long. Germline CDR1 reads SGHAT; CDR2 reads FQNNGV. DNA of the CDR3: TGTGCCAGCAATTCAATCCCGGTAGGGACAGATATGCAGTATTTT. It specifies CASNSIPVGTDMQYF.

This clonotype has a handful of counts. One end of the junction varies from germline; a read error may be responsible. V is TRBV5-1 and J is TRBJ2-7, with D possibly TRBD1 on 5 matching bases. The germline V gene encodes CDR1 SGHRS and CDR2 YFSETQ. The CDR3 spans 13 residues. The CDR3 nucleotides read TGCACCAGCAGCTTGGACAAAAACTACGAGCAGTACTTC. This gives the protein CTSSLDKNYEQYF. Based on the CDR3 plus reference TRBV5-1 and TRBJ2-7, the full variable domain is KAGVTQTPRYLIKTRGQQVTLSCSPISGHRSVSWYQQTPGQGLQFLFEYFSETQRNKGNFPGRFSGRQFSNSRSEMNVSTLELGDSALYLCTSSLDKNYEQYFGPGTRLTVT.

The CDR3 loop reads CAYSFPTGTSGYQETQYF. As DNA, the CDR3 is TGTGCCTACAGTTTCCCCACAGGGACTAGCGGGTACCAAGAGACCCAGTACTTC. V gene TRBV28 combines with J gene TRBJ2-5; 12 nucleotides line up with TRBD2. V trimming: 11 bases; J trimming: 0 bases; junction bases outside the gene matches: 16. This CDR3 has 18 residues. CDR1 and CDR2 from the germline V gene are MDHEN and SYDVKM. The variable domain in full, with the rest retrieved from reference TRBV28 and TRBJ2-5, is DVKVTQSSRYLVKRTGEKVFLECVQDMDHENMFWYRQDPGLGLRLIYFSYDVKMKEKGDIPEGYSVSREKKERFSLILESASTNQTSMYLCAYSFPTGTSGYQETQYFGPGTRLLVL.

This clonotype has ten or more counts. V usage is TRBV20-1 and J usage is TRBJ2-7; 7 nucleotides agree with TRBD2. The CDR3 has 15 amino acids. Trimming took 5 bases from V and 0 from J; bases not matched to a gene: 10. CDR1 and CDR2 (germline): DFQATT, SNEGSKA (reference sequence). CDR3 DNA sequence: TGCAGTGCTGCTGCCGGGACTATAAACTCCTACGAGCAGTACTTC. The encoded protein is CSAAAGTINSYEQYF.

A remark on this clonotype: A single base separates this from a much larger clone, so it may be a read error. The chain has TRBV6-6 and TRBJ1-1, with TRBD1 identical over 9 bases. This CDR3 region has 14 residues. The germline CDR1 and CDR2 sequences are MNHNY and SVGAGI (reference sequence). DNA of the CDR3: TGTGCCAACAGTTTACCGGGACAGGGTCCCGAAGCTTTCTTT. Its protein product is CANSLPGQGPEAFF.

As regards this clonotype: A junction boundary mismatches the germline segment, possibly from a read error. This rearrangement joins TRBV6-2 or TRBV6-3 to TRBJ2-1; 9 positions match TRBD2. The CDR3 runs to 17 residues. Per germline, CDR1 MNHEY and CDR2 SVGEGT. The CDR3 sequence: CVSSRLAAFLSYNEQFF. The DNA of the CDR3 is TGTGTCAGCTCCAGACTAGCGGCGTTCCTTTCTTACAATGAGCAGTTCTTC.

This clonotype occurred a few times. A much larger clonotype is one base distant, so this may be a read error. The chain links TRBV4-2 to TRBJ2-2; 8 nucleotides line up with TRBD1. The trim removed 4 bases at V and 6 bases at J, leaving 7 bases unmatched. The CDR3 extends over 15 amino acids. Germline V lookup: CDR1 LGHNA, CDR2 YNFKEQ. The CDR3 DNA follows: TGTGCCAGCAGCCTCCAAGGGACAGGTTCCGGGGAGCTGTTTTTT. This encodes CASSLQGTGSGELFF.

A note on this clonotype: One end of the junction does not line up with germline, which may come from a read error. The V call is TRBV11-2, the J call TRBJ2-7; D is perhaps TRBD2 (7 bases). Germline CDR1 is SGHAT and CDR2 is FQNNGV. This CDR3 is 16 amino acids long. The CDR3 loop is CVSILSTGGGFYEQYF. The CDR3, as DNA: TGTGTCAGCATCTTATCAACAGGCGGGGGCTTCTACGAGCAGTACTTC.

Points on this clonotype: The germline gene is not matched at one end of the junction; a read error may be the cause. The CDR3 region is CASSQDSGIFNDQFF. DNA of the CDR3: TGTGCCAGCAGCCAAGACAGTGGGATTTTCAATGATCAGTTCTTC. V and J are TRBV4-2 and TRBJ2-1; D not resolved. This CDR3 spans 15 amino acids. The V gene's germline CDR1 is LGHNA and CDR2 YNFKEQ.

The CDR3 coding sequence is TGTGCCGGCACTGAGAACACCGGGGAGCTGTTTTTT. Its translation: CAGTENTGELFF. The chain is built from TRBV6-1 and TRBJ2-2; no reliable D call. Trimming stripped 11 bases from V and 1 base from J, with 8 bases between. The germline V gene has CDR1 MNHNS and CDR2 SASEGT. The CDR3 totals 12 residues.

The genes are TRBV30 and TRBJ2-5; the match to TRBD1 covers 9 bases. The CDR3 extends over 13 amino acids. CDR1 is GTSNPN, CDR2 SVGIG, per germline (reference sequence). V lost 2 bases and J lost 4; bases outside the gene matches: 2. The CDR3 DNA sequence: TGTGCCTGGAGTCGACAGGGGGGAGAGACCCAGTACTTC. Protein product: CAWSRQGGETQYF.

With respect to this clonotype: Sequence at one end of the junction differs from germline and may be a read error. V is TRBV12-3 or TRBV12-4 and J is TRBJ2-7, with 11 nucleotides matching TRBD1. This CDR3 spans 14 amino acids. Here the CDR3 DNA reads TGTGTCAGCAGTCCGGGACAGGGGGGGTACGAGCAGTACTTC. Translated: CVSSPGQGGYEQYF.